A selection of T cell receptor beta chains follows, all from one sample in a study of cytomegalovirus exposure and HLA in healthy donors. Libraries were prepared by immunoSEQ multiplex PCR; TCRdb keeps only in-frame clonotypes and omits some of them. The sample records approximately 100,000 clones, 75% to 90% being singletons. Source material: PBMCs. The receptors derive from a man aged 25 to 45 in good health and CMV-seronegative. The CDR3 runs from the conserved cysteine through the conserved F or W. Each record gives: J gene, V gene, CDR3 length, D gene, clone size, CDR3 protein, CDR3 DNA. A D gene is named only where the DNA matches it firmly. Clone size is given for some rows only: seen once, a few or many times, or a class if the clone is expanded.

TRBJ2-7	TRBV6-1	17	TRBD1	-	CASSEGFPGQGRYEQYF	TGTGCCAGCAGCGAAGGTTTTCCGGGACAGGGGCGCTACGAGCAGTACTTC
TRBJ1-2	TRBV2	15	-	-	CASSPGIGAGEGYTF	TGTGCCAGCAGTCCCGGGATTGGGGCAGGGGAGGGCTACACCTTC
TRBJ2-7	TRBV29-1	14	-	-	CSVDRSGVGYEQYF	TGCAGCGTTGACCGTTCGGGTGTCGGGTACGAGCAGTACTTC
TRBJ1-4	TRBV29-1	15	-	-	CSVPGQRSGFTGLFF	TGCAGCGTCCCCGGACAGCGATCGGGATTCACTGGGCTGTTTTTT
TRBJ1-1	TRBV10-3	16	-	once	CAISERIWAEGAEAFF	TGTGCCATCAGTGAGAGAATTTGGGCTGAAGGTGCTGAAGCTTTCTTT
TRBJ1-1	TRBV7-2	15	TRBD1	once	CASSPPDRMNTEAFF	TGTGCCAGCAGCCCTCCGGACAGGATGAACACTGAAGCTTTCTTT
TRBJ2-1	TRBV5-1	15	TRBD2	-	CASSPGGSGDNEQFF	TGCGCCAGCAGCCCCGGGGGTAGCGGGGACAATGAGCAGTTCTTC
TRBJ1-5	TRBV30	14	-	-	CAWSVSGLGQPQHF	TGTGCCTGGAGTGTGTCAGGACTTGGTCAGCCCCAGCATTTT
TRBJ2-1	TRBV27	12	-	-	CASSLVGREQFF	TGTGCCAGCAGTTTAGTGGGGCGTGAGCAGTTCTTC
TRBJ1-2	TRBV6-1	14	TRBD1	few	CASSERTGLYGYTF	TGTGCCAGCAGTGAGCGGACAGGCCTCTATGGCTACACCTTC
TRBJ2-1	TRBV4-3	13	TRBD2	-	CAGTSGRGNEQFF	TGCGCCGGGACTAGCGGGAGAGGCAATGAGCAGTTCTTC
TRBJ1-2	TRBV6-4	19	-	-	CASSDPRPRGSPMDYGYTF	TGTGCCAGCAGTGACCCTCGGCCAAGAGGTTCCCCCATGGACTATGGCTACACCTTC
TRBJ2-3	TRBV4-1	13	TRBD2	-	CATDGLAGDTQYF	TGCGCCACCGACGGACTAGCGGGAGATACGCAGTATTTT
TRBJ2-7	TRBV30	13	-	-	CSPLTGASYEQYF	TGTTCCCCTTTGACAGGTGCCTCCTACGAGCAGTACTTC